The 11 T cell receptor beta chains given below trace back to one sample, sequenced in a study of blood T cell repertoires in COVID-19. Data came from immunoSEQ multiplex PCR; TCRdb stores just in-frame clones and leaves some out. Altogether 75,000 to 95,000 clones are present, 90% being singletons, with the ten largest covering about 1.8%. Source material: peripheral blood. The receptors shown here come from a man aged 60 to 75 with acute or convalescent COVID-19.

The sample holds one count of this clone. The chain uses TRBV19 and TRBJ2-1; 9 bases map to TRBD1. Germline assignment: CDR1 LNHDA and CDR2 SQIVND (reference sequence). After removal of 7 bases from V and 1 base from J, the junction contained 17 bases not matched to a gene. This CDR3 is 19 amino acids long. Here the CDR3 reads CASNGGTGLAQGSYNEQFF. CDR3 in DNA: TGTGCCAGTAACGGGGGGACAGGGTTGGCTCAAGGATCCTACAATGAGCAGTTCTTC. Variable domain in full (rest from reference TRBV19 and TRBJ2-1): DGGITQSPKYLFRKEGQNVTLSCEQNLNHDAMYWYRQDPGQGLRLIYYSQIVNDFQKGDIAEGYSVSREKKESFPLTVTSAQKNPTAFYLCASNGGTGLAQGSYNEQFFGPGTRLTVL.

The V call is TRBV4-2, the J call TRBJ2-7, with TRBD2 matching over 7 bases. Germline loops: CDR1 LGHNA, CDR2 YNFKEQ. Trimming removed 0 bases from V and 3 bases from J; junction bases left unmatched: 11. This CDR3 region has 17 residues. The CDR3 here is CASSQEGGSVPFYEQYF. Written as DNA, the CDR3 is TGTGCCAGCAGCCAAGAGGGGGGGTCGGTACCATTCTACGAGCAGTACTTC.

The chain uses TRBV20-1 and TRBJ2-1; 9 nucleotides align to TRBD2. Germline values: CDR1 DFQATT, CDR2 SNEGSKA (reference sequence). V trimming: 3 bases; J trimming: 7 bases; junction bases outside the gene matches: 7. This CDR3 comprises 14 residues. Here the CDR3 DNA reads TGCAGTGCTAGTCCAGCGGGAGGCCCTAATGAGCAGTTCTTC. This translates into CSASPAGGPNEQFF.

This chain uses TRBV10-3 with TRBJ1-1, with D perhaps TRBD1 (5 bases). Germline assignment: CDR1 ENHRY and CDR2 SYGVKD. The CDR3 is made up of 14 amino acids. The ends were cut back, 10 bases at V and 6 bases at J, with 21 bases in the middle. This chain's CDR3 is CATNNPGGGAEAFF. The CDR3 coding sequence is TGTGCCACCAACAACCCCGGCGGGGGGGCTGAAGCTTTCTTT.

V gene TRBV4-2 combines with J gene TRBJ2-1, with 9 bases aligning to TRBD2. This CDR3 has 20 amino acids. Per germline, CDR1 LGHNA and CDR2 YNFKEQ. Unmatched junction bases numbered 22, after V lost 0 bases and J lost 10 bases. Here the CDR3 reads CASSQEVSSGKGFGGDEQFF. The CDR3 nucleotides are TGTGCCAGCAGCCAAGAGGTGTCTAGCGGGAAGGGGTTTGGGGGTGACGAGCAGTTCTTC.

This chain uses TRBV2 with TRBJ1-2; D gene uncertain. The V gene's germline CDR1 is SNHLY and CDR2 FYNNEI. V lost 5 bases and J 7 bases, leaving 11 bases between the germline ends. The CDR3 covers 12 residues. CDR3 sequence (DNA): TGTGCCAGCAGTCAACCGACTGGTGGCTACACCTTC. Translating it yields CASSQPTGGYTF.

V and J are TRBV19 and TRBJ2-2; TRBD2 matches at 13 bases. In germline, CDR1 is LNHDA, CDR2 SQIVND (reference sequence). The CDR3 length is 16 residues. Losses at the gene ends were 7 bases for V and 7 bases for J; bases not matched to a gene: 9. DNA for the CDR3: TGTGCCAGTAAAGGTTTGACTAGCGGGAGGAGCGGGGAGCTGTTTTTT. Protein sequence: CASKGLTSGRSGELFF.

The chain's CDR3 is CAASQGDTQYF. As DNA, the CDR3 is TGTGCCGCCTCACAGGGGGATACGCAGTATTTT. This chain joins TRBV3-1 (or the pseudogene TRBV3-2) and TRBJ2-3; 7 nucleotides match TRBD1. CDR1 is LGHDT, CDR2 YNNKEL, per germline (reference sequence). The J segment lost 6 bases and the V segment lost 11 bases, leaving 5 bases of the junction unmatched. This CDR3 comprises 11 residues.

The chain uses TRBV19 and TRBJ1-1, with D uncertain. With 6 bases removed from V and 5 bases from J, the gap between germline ends came to 13 bases. Germline assignment: CDR1 LNHDA and CDR2 SQIVND (reference sequence). The CDR3 is made up of 13 amino acids. The CDR3 here is CASRQPAGTEAFF. The CDR3 nucleotides are TGTGCCAGTAGACAGCCGGCGGGGACTGAAGCTTTCTTT.

The V gene is TRBV28, the J gene TRBJ2-2; D may be TRBD2 (5 bases). This CDR3 contains 16 residues. The V end was cut by 4 bases, the J end by 1 base, with 13 bases between. CDR1 is MDHEN and CDR2 is SYDVKM in the germline V gene. CDR3 loop: CASSSTTAENTGELFF. The CDR3 region has the DNA TGTGCCAGCAGTTCCACTACAGCGGAGAACACCGGGGAGCTGTTTTTT.

V gene TRBV9 combines with J gene TRBJ2-5; TRBD2 matches at 7 bases. CDR3 length: 14 residues. CDR1 SGDLS and CDR2 YYNGEE come from the germline V gene. V lost 4 bases, J lost 5 bases, and 8 bases stayed unmatched. CDR3 protein: CASSLAGGGETQYF. The CDR3 coding sequence is TGTGCCAGCAGCCTAGCCGGGGGAGGGGAGACCCAGTACTTC.